Below, 7 T cell receptor beta chains from the same sample are listed, as sequenced in a study of shared clonotypes between healthy human individuals. TCRdb keeps only in-frame clones here, not all; method: immunoSEQ multiplex PCR. The sample holds about 2.5 million clones, around 93% seen once. The specimen was naive CD4+ T cells from PBMCs. Subset defined: CD45RA+ positively selected. The receptor source for this set is a young man in good health. Some clones in this sample may be carry-over from other donors' samples.

CDR3 loop: CASSADRGLEQYF. The DNA of the CDR3 is TGCGCCAGCAGCGCAGACAGGGGGCTCGAGCAGTACTTC. The chain carries TRBV5-1 and TRBJ2-7, with 10 bases fitting TRBD1. Per the germline V gene, CDR1 is SGHRS and CDR2 is YFSETQ. This CDR3 contains 13 residues. Unmatched junction bases numbered 4, after V lost 4 bases and J lost 6 bases.

V and J are TRBV6-5 and TRBJ1-6; the match to TRBD1 covers 7 bases. CDR3 size: 13 residues. CDR1 is MNHEY and CDR2 is SVGAGI in the germline V gene. J lost 7 bases, V lost 10 bases, and 7 bases had no gene match. This chain's CDR3 is CATRTGRNSPLHF. The CDR3 DNA reads TGTGCCACCCGGACAGGTCGAAATTCACCCCTCCACTTT.

V is TRBV9 and J is TRBJ2-5; perhaps TRBD1 as D (6 bases). Germline CDR1 SGDLS, CDR2 YYNGEE. The V end lost 0 bases, the J end lost 5 bases, and 11 bases lay between the germline ends. CDR3 length equals 14 residues. CDR3: CASSVVQGTETQYF. For the CDR3, the DNA is TGTGCCAGCAGCGTAGTTCAGGGGACGGAGACCCAGTACTTC. Complete variable domain (other parts from reference TRBV9 and TRBJ2-5): DSGVTQTPKHLITATGQRVTLRCSPRSGDLSVYWYQQSLDQGLQFLIQYYNGEERAKGNILERFSAQQFPDLHSELNLSSLELGDSALYFCASSVVQGTETQYFGPGTRLLVL.

This sequence joins TRBV6-4 and TRBJ2-7, with a tentative D call TRBD1 (6 bases). Germline values: CDR1 MRHNA, CDR2 SNTAGT. This CDR3 is built from 17 residues. Deletions cut 3 bases from V and 0 bases from J, with 18 bases between. CDR3 coding DNA: TGTGCCAGCAGTGATTTTACAGGGATAGCTTTCTCCTACGAGCAGTACTTC. Residues: CASSDFTGIAFSYEQYF.

This clone was detected only a few times. This chain connects TRBV29-1 to TRBJ1-2; D gene unclear. This CDR3 comprises 12 residues. Trimming left V 6 bases short and J 6 bases short, with 14 bases between. CDR1 and CDR2 from the germline V gene are SQVTM and ANQGSEA. CDR3 DNA sequence: TGCAGCGTGGGAGCCTATCAGGATGGCTACACCTTC. Its protein is CSVGAYQDGYTF.

The rearrangement joins TRBV5-1 to TRBJ2-3; 7 bases line up with TRBD2. Germline loops: CDR1 SGHRS, CDR2 YFSETQ. This CDR3 is built from 15 residues. V lost 4 bases to trimming and J lost 6 bases; unmatched junction nucleotides: 11. The CDR3 bases are TGCGCCAGCAGCCGGAGCGGGACCTCAGGGGATACGCAGTATTTT. Residues: CASSRSGTSGDTQYF.

Regarding this clone: Other nucleotide sequences in the sample specify the same CDR3. This chain joins TRBV7-9 and TRBJ2-3, with D hard to call. This CDR3 contains 12 residues. CDR1 and CDR2 (germline): SEHNR, FQNEAQ (reference sequence). Trimming cost V 3 bases and J 3 bases, with 4 bases left between them. The DNA for the CDR3 is TGTGCCAGCAGCTTTCTGACAGATACGCAGTATTTT. It specifies CASSFLTDTQYF.